The rows below give T cell receptor beta chains drawn from one sample of a study of human thymus T cells. The assay was immunoSEQ multiplex PCR, and TCRdb's table has in-frame clones only and misses some. The sample lists tens of thousands of clones; 85% to 95% were seen once. The sample taken for sequencing was thymus tissue. The receptors stem from a girl under three years old with a congenital heart defect but otherwise immunologically healthy. Each CDR3 is given with its conserved first and last residue. A D gene is named only where the DNA matches it firmly. Clone sizes are given selectively: once, few, many, or a class where the clone is expanded.

j_call clone_size d_call v_call cdr3_aa cdr3_nt
TRBJ2-3 NA NA TRBV11-2 CASSGGHLGTDTQYF TGTGCCAGCAGCGGGGGGCACCTAGGCACAGATACGCAGTATTTT
TRBJ1-2 NA NA TRBV28 CASTGAPRVGYTF TGTGCCAGCACAGGGGCCCCGAGGGTAGGCTACACCTTC
TRBJ2-3 NA NA TRBV28 CASSPTSPHTGGWWADTQYF TGTGCCAGCTCCCCTACATCCCCCCACACCGGGGGCTGGTGGGCAGATACGCAGTATTTT
TRBJ2-3 NA TRBD2 TRBV4-2 CASSQDGTSGSTDTQYF TGTGCCAGCAGCCAAGATGGGACTAGCGGGAGTACAGATACGCAGTATTTT
TRBJ2-7 NA NA TRBV6-1 CASRTGGSYEQYF TGTGCCAGTAGGACGGGCGGATCCTACGAGCAGTACTTC
TRBJ2-6 NA NA TRBV28 CASSLSGSPGANVLTF TGTGCCAGCAGTCTGAGCGGGTCCCCTGGGGCCAACGTCCTGACTTTC
TRBJ2-5 NA NA TRBV29-1 CSVENGTTWDPPQETQYF TGCAGCGTTGAAAACGGGACGACATGGGACCCCCCCCAAGAGACCCAGTACTTC
TRBJ2-1 once NA TRBV29-1 CSVGRVGVGFYNEQFF TGCAGCGTGGGAAGGGTTGGGGTCGGATTTTACAATGAGCAGTTCTTC
TRBJ2-1 NA TRBD2 TRBV27 CATAPVLSGRTGNEQFF TGTGCCACCGCCCCTGTTCTTAGCGGGAGGACGGGGAATGAGCAGTTCTTC
TRBJ2-7 NA TRBD1 TRBV7-8 CASSLGPDREPYEQYF TGTGCCAGCAGCTTAGGGCCGGACAGGGAGCCCTACGAGCAGTACTTC
TRBJ2-7 once NA TRBV4-3 CASSQERFETNHEQYF TGCGCCAGCAGCCAAGAAAGGTTCGAGACTAACCACGAGCAGTACTTC
TRBJ2-3 once TRBD1 TRBV11-2 CASSMTGTGTSTDTQYF TGTGCCAGCAGCATGACCGGGACAGGGACTAGCACAGATACGCAGTATTTT
TRBJ2-2 NA NA TRBV5-1 CASSLGFTNTGELFF TGCGCCAGCAGCTTGGGTTTTACGAACACCGGGGAGCTGTTTTTT
TRBJ2-7 NA NA TRBV11-2 CASTRTYLGEQYF TGTGCCAGCACGCGGACTTATCTGGGCGAGCAGTACTTC
TRBJ2-5 NA NA TRBV7-8 CASSAIGTQYF TGTGCCAGCAGCGCCATAGGGACCCAGTACTTC
TRBJ2-1 NA NA TRBV7-2 CASSFRDQEQFF TGTGCCAGCAGCTTCCGGGACCAGGAGCAGTTCTTC
TRBJ2-3 NA NA TRBV6-5 CASRTRLDTQYF TGTGCCAGCAGGACCCGACTTGATACGCAGTATTTT
TRBJ1-5 NA NA TRBV7-2 CASSLRAEISNQPQHF TGTGCCAGCAGCTTAAGGGCGGAAATTAGCAATCAGCCCCAGCATTTT
TRBJ2-4 NA NA TRBV12-5 CASGLRNRTGGGKNIQYF TGTGCTAGTGGTTTGCGGAACCGGACAGGAGGGGGGAAAAACATTCAGTACTTC
TRBJ1-2 NA NA TRBV9 CASSPEADTWNYGYTF TGTGCCAGCAGCCCAGAAGCGGACACATGGAACTATGGCTACACCTTC
TRBJ1-1 NA TRBD1 TRBV7-9 CASSFRDRGPNTEAFF TGTGCCAGCAGCTTTAGGGACAGGGGGCCGAACACTGAAGCTTTCTTT
TRBJ2-1 NA TRBD1 TRBV7-2 CASRSPGQGSYNEQFF TGTGCCAGCAGGTCACCGGGACAGGGGAGTTACAATGAGCAGTTCTTC
TRBJ2-1 NA NA TRBV5-1 CASSPLSCAGSYNEQFF TGCGCCAGCAGCCCCCTCAGTTGCGCGGGAAGCTACAATGAGCAGTTCTTC
TRBJ2-1 NA NA TRBV5-4 CASSQGKAGPTNNEQFF TGTGCCAGCAGCCAGGGGAAGGCGGGCCCTACTAACAATGAGCAGTTCTTC